This TCR beta chain was recovered during a study of T cells in Graves' hyperthyroidism and ophthalmopathy. V lost 3 bases, J lost 3 bases, and 14 bases lay in between. This CDR3 contains 17 residues. CDR1 and CDR2 from the germline V gene are KGHDR and SFDVKD. Thyroid ultrasound, orbital computed tomography, clinical symptoms, and serum thyroxine and TRAb underpinned diagnoses. This clonotype was seen at least ten times. Its target is not known. TCR beta CDR3 regions were amplified from RNA transcripts. First-round RT-PCR targeting the TCR CDR3 was performed with the HTBI primer set. MiXCR, applied by TCRdb to the multiplex PCR reads, yields one record per CDR3 protein. The sample has under 450,000 distinct CDR3 sequences, about a sixth seen once. Notes on the study in general: Most thyroid clonotypes that were expanded above 0.001 also turned up in blood. The model foresaw ophthalmopathy a median around 6 months prior to onset.

The chain carries TRBV24-1 and TRBJ2-6; possibly TRBD1 for D (5 bases). This TCR was sampled from a woman younger than 30 with Graves' hyperthyroidism. What was sequenced was blood. For the CDR3, the DNA is TGTGCCACCAGTGATACTCAGGGAAGCTATGGGGCCAACGTCCTGACTTTC. It codes for CATSDTQGSYGANVLTF.